Following are 31 T cell receptor beta chains from one sample sequenced in a study of blood T cell repertoires in COVID-19. Profiling relied on immunoSEQ multiplex PCR, and the TCRdb table lists in-frame clones only, not all of them. The table shows fewer than 350,000 clones, with about 88% occurring only once. Sequencing was done on a sample of PBMCs or T cells enriched from blood (not recorded which). The receptor set was obtained from a woman aged 60-70 years in a cohort exposed to, infected with or recovered from COVID-19 (not recorded which).

This chain uses TRBV24-1 with TRBJ1-1; D ambiguous. CDR1 is KGHDR, CDR2 SFDVKD, per germline. CDR3 size: 13 residues. V was cut by 6 bases and J by 4 bases, with 11 bases left in between. The CDR3 here is CATSPAGSTEAFF. CDR3 nucleotide sequence: TGTGCCACCAGTCCCGCTGGTAGCACTGAAGCTTTCTTT.

This chain joins TRBV18 and TRBJ2-1; 7 bases fit TRBD1. V trimming: 4 bases; J trimming: 8 bases; junction bases outside the gene matches: 2. CDR3 length: 12 amino acids. Germline CDR1 and CDR2: KGHSH and LQKENI. CDR3 nucleotides: TGTGCCAGCTCACGACAGGGACATGAGCAGTTCTTC. Protein: CASSRQGHEQFF. Full variable domain (rest looked up from reference TRBV18 and TRBJ2-1): NAGVMQNPRHLVRRRGQEARLRCSPMKGHSHVYWYRQLPEEGLKFMVYLQKENIIDESGMPKERFSAEFPKEGPSILRIQQVVRGDSAAYFCASSRQGHEQFFGPGTRLTVL.

This clone was seen just once. This chain joins TRBV7-8 and TRBJ1-4; 10 bases line up with TRBD1. The trim removed 4 bases at V and 7 bases at J, leaving 6 bases unmatched. The CDR3 length is 15 residues. Germline V gene sequence: CDR1 SGHVS, CDR2 FQNEAQ. CDR3 in amino acids: CASSSGQGYSEKLFF. Here the CDR3 DNA reads TGTGCCAGCAGCTCGGGACAGGGGTATAGTGAAAAACTGTTTTTT.

The chain is built from TRBV29-1 and TRBJ1-1; D might be TRBD1 (5 bases). CDR3 length: 12 residues. Germline CDR1 reads SQVTM; CDR2 reads ANQGSEA. The V end lost 4 bases, the J end lost 5 bases, and 11 bases lay between the germline ends. The CDR3 nucleotides are TGCAGCGTTGGAGGACAAGTTACTGAAGCTTTCTTT. It translates to CSVGGQVTEAFF. The variable domain in full, completed from reference TRBV29-1 and TRBJ1-1, reads SAVISQKPSRDICQRGTSLTIQCQVDSQVTMMFWYRQQPGQSLTLIATANQGSEATYESGFVIDKFPISRPNLTFSTLTVSNMSPEDSSIYLCSVGGQVTEAFFGQGTRLTVV.

The chain uses TRBV24-1 and TRBJ2-1; 11 nucleotides line up with TRBD2. Germline assignment: CDR1 KGHDR and CDR2 SFDVKD. This CDR3 comprises 13 residues. Germline trimming cut 6 bases from V and 9 bases from J; bases unmatched to any gene: 3. The CDR3, as DNA: TGTGCCACCAGTACTAGCGGGAGAATTGAGCAGTTCTTC. It encodes CATSTSGRIEQFF.

This clone was recorded only once. V is TRBV7-3 and J is TRBJ2-3, with TRBD2 matching over 12 bases. V trimming: 0 bases; J trimming: 6 bases; junction bases outside the gene matches: 7. Germline CDR1 reads SGHTA; CDR2 reads FQGTGA. The CDR3 spans 17 residues. This CDR3 reads CASSLTGTSGPRDTQYF. DNA of the CDR3: TGTGCCAGCAGCTTAACTGGGACTAGCGGGCCCAGGGATACGCAGTATTTT.

This rearrangement joins TRBV5-1 to TRBJ2-7; D remains ambiguous. This CDR3 has 9 amino acids. Per the germline V gene, CDR1 is SGHRS and CDR2 is YFSETQ. With 2 bases removed from V and 10 bases from J, the gap between germline ends came to 4 bases. The CDR3 sequence: CASSFPQYF. CDR3 sequence (DNA): TGCGCCAGCAGCTTCCCTCAGTACTTC.

This clone was observed a handful of times. The chain is built from TRBV3-1 (or the pseudogene TRBV3-2) and TRBJ1-1, with TRBD1 as a possible D gene (6 bases). The CDR3 covers 15 residues. Germline V gives CDR1 LGHDT, CDR2 YNNKEL (reference sequence). The germline V and J ends were trimmed by 3 bases and 6 bases, with 17 bases remaining between them. CDR3 coding DNA: TGTGCCAGCAGCCATCGGGTCAGGGGCGTCCCTGAAGCTTTCTTT. It translates to CASSHRVRGVPEAFF.

The rearrangement links TRBV18 to TRBJ2-7, with 7 nucleotides matching TRBD1. Germline loops: CDR1 KGHSH, CDR2 LQKENI. The trim removed 6 bases at V and 7 bases at J, leaving 6 bases unmatched. The CDR3 consists of 12 residues. The DNA of the CDR3 is TGTGCCAGCTCCCCCGGACAGGCGGAGCAGTACTTC. Translated, it gives CASSPGQAEQYF.

This clone was seen once. The chain is built from TRBV2 and TRBJ2-1, with 7 bases identical to TRBD1. The J segment lost 4 bases and the V segment lost 5 bases, leaving 8 bases of the junction unmatched. Germline loops: CDR1 SNHLY, CDR2 FYNNEI. The CDR3 spans 15 residues. The CDR3 is CASSTNRGGYNEQFF. DNA of the CDR3: TGTGCCAGCAGTACTAACAGGGGCGGATACAATGAGCAGTTCTTC.

J is TRBJ2-1 and V is TRBV2; 10 bases are a match to TRBD2. Losses at the gene ends were 5 bases for V and 0 bases for J; bases not matched to a gene: 4. The CDR3 has 16 residues. Per the germline V gene, CDR1 is SNHLY and CDR2 is FYNNEI. CDR3 sequence: CASSTSGASSYNEQFF. The DNA of the CDR3 is TGTGCCAGCAGTACTAGCGGGGCTAGCTCCTACAATGAGCAGTTCTTC.

There are many counts of this clone. The chain is built from TRBV6-5 and TRBJ2-1; TRBD2 matches at 8 bases. Losses at the gene ends were 0 bases for V and 7 bases for J; bases not matched to a gene: 8. The CDR3 consists of 16 residues. Germline V lookup: CDR1 MNHEY, CDR2 SVGAGI. Here the CDR3 DNA reads TGTGCCAGCAGTTACTCAGGGACCGGGACTAGTAATGAGCAGTTCTTC. Translating gives CASSYSGTGTSNEQFF.

This chain links TRBV28 with TRBJ2-1; D is perhaps TRBD1 (6 bases). V lost 6 bases, J lost 1 base, and 16 bases lay in between. The V gene's germline CDR1 is MDHEN and CDR2 SYDVKM. The CDR3 sequence is 16 residues long. CDR3: CASSVIGQLSYNEQFF. CDR3 sequence (DNA): TGTGCCAGCAGCGTTATTGGACAGTTATCCTACAATGAGCAGTTCTTC.

The V call is TRBV4-2, the J call TRBJ1-4; 8 nucleotides align to TRBD1. Germline loops: CDR1 LGHNA, CDR2 YNFKEQ. V was clipped by 1 base and J by 8 bases; unmatched bases: 9. The CDR3 totals 16 residues. The CDR3 sequence is CASSQGDGQGGEKLFF. DNA of the CDR3: TGTGCCAGCAGCCAAGGCGACGGACAGGGCGGCGAAAAACTGTTTTTT.

The V gene is TRBV5-1, the J gene TRBJ1-1; 7 bases agree with TRBD1. The CDR3 covers 15 residues. The trim removed 4 bases at V and 5 bases at J, leaving 11 bases unmatched. The germline gives CDR1 SGHRS, CDR2 YFSETQ. The CDR3 DNA reads TGCGCCAGCAGCCCACAGGGGACCCGGGAAACTGAAGCTTTCTTT. Encoded protein: CASSPQGTRETEAFF.

The chain has TRBV20-1 and TRBJ1-5, with 9 bases lining up with TRBD1. The CDR3 loop spans 18 amino acids. Per germline, CDR1 DFQATT and CDR2 SNEGSKA (reference sequence). V shed 3 bases and J 0 bases; nucleotides not matched to a gene: 12. The CDR3 DNA reads as TGCAGTGCTAGTATCGACAGGGGGTCCAAGGTTAGCAATCAGCCCCAGCATTTT. Translated, it gives CSASIDRGSKVSNQPQHF.

The sample holds many counts of this clone. J is TRBJ1-6 and V is TRBV28; 7 bases align to TRBD1. Unmatched junction bases numbered 5, after V lost 6 bases and J lost 6 bases. The germline V gene encodes CDR1 MDHEN and CDR2 SYDVKM. The CDR3 sequence is 14 residues long. The CDR3 DNA sequence: TGTGCCAGCAGCACCGGGACAGCTAATTCACCCCTCCACTTT. Amino acid sequence: CASSTGTANSPLHF. The full variable domain, with the rest looked up from reference TRBV28 and TRBJ1-6, is DVKVTQSSRYLVKRTGEKVFLECVQDMDHENMFWYRQDPGLGLRLIYFSYDVKMKEKGDIPEGYSVSREKKERFSLILESASTNQTSMYLCASSTGTANSPLHFGNGTRLTVT.

J is TRBJ2-5 and V is TRBV18; TRBD1 agrees at 11 bases. The CDR3 covers 15 residues. V lost 6 bases, J lost 2 bases, and 5 bases stayed unmatched. Looked up from germline, CDR1 is KGHSH and CDR2 is LQKENI. CDR3 loop: CASSHGQGAQETQYF. CDR3 DNA: TGTGCCAGCTCTCACGGACAGGGGGCTCAAGAGACCCAGTACTTC.

The rearrangement links TRBV5-1 to TRBJ2-7, with D tentatively TRBD2 (5 bases). Trimming left V 4 bases short and J 2 bases short, with 22 bases between. The CDR3 has 17 amino acids. In germline, CDR1 is SGHRS, CDR2 YFSETQ. The CDR3 DNA reads TGCGCCAGCAGCCCAGGATGGGCCGCCTCCGGGGCCTACGAGCAGTACTTC. It codes for CASSPGWAASGAYEQYF.

The V call is TRBV10-1, the J call TRBJ1-2, with D unresolved. V lost 7 bases and J lost 5, with 11 bases in between. This CDR3 region has 12 residues. Germline loops: CDR1 WNHNN, CDR2 SYGVQD (reference sequence). The CDR3 region has the DNA TGCGCCAGCAACGTACAGCCTTATGGCTACACCTTC. As protein: CASNVQPYGYTF.

V usage is TRBV27 and J usage is TRBJ1-5; D not certain. The CDR3 sequence is 15 residues long. The germline V and J ends were trimmed by 3 bases and 0 bases, with 9 bases remaining between them. Germline lookup yields CDR1 MNHEY and CDR2 SMNVEV (reference sequence). The CDR3 loop is CASSFGLSSNQPQHF. DNA for the CDR3: TGTGCCAGCAGTTTCGGACTGAGTAGCAATCAGCCCCAGCATTTT.

V gene TRBV7-2 combines with J gene TRBJ2-5; D might be TRBD1 (6 bases). The CDR3 sequence is 14 residues long. The germline V and J ends were trimmed by 4 bases and 3 bases, with 12 bases remaining between them. Germline values: CDR1 SGHTA, CDR2 FQGNSA. CDR3 loop: CASSSGAREETQYF. As DNA, the CDR3 is TGTGCCAGCAGCTCAGGGGCCCGAGAAGAGACCCAGTACTTC.

This chain uses TRBV5-8 with TRBJ2-5; possible D gene TRBD1, 6 bases. The CDR3 has 15 amino acids. Trimming pared 3 bases from V and 2 bases from J, leaving 14 bases between. Germline V gives CDR1 SGHTS, CDR2 YDEGEE. In nucleotides, the CDR3 is TGTGCCAGCAGCTCCTTCTGGGGACAACAAGAGACCCAGTACTTC. This gives the protein CASSSFWGQQETQYF.

V usage is TRBV3-1 (or the pseudogene TRBV3-2) and J usage is TRBJ1-4, with 8 bases fitting TRBD1. V shed 5 bases, J shed 8 bases, and the junction held 7 bases outside the gene matches. CDR3 size: 14 residues. CDR1 and CDR2 (germline): LGHDT, YNNKEL (reference sequence). CDR3 in DNA: TGTGCCAGCAGCTCGAGGACAGGGCTCGAAAAACTGTTTTTT. This sequence encodes CASSSRTGLEKLFF.

The chain joins TRBV5-6 to TRBJ2-3; D uncertain. The V gene lost 4 bases and the J gene lost 6 bases, with 9 bases spanning the gap. This CDR3 contains 12 residues. CDR1 SGHDT and CDR2 YYEEEE come from the germline V gene. The CDR3 nucleotides are TGTGCCAGCAGCCCGGGTGCGGATACGCAGTATTTT. It is translated as CASSPGADTQYF.

The table lists this clone with a few counts. The J gene is TRBJ1-5, the V gene TRBV19; TRBD1 aligns across 9 bases. Losses at the gene ends were 7 bases for V and 3 bases for J; bases not matched to a gene: 4. Germline CDR1 reads LNHDA; CDR2 reads SQIVND (reference sequence). This CDR3 spans 14 amino acids. The CDR3 loop reads CASTGQGNNQPQHF. CDR3 sequence (DNA): TGTGCCAGTACAGGACAGGGGAACAATCAGCCCCAGCATTTT.

The rearrangement links TRBV9 to TRBJ2-7; TRBD2 is a possible D gene (6 bases). Trimming left V 4 bases short and J 0 bases short, with 14 bases between. In germline, CDR1 is SGDLS, CDR2 YYNGEE. This CDR3 has 15 amino acids. CDR3 loop: CASSPGDGSSYEQYF. In nucleotides, the CDR3 is TGTGCCAGCAGCCCAGGAGACGGGAGCTCCTACGAGCAGTACTTC.

This clone was observed once. The gene calls are TRBV24-1 and TRBJ2-7; possible D gene TRBD1, 6 bases. This CDR3 has 17 amino acids. In germline, CDR1 is KGHDR, CDR2 SFDVKD. Trimming cost V 9 bases and J 4 bases, with 27 bases left between them. The CDR3 DNA sequence: TGTGCCACCGAAGGTTCTGGCTACGAGACAGGAGTGTACGAGCAGTACTTC. Its translation: CATEGSGYETGVYEQYF.

The chain employs TRBV9 and TRBJ1-6; TRBD1 aligns across 7 bases. This CDR3 is built from 15 residues. V shed 3 bases, J shed 11 bases, and the junction held 11 bases outside the gene matches. Germline values: CDR1 SGDLS, CDR2 YYNGEE. The CDR3 DNA is TGTGCCAGCAGCGCCGGGACAGAGAAATCAGCACCCCTCCACTTT. Encoded protein: CASSAGTEKSAPLHF.

This clone was counted a single time. This chain connects TRBV2 to TRBJ2-3; 9 bases align to TRBD2. This CDR3 is 16 amino acids long. The V gene's germline CDR1 is SNHLY and CDR2 FYNNEI. V trimming: 3 bases; J trimming: 2 bases; junction bases outside the gene matches: 6. In nucleotides, the CDR3 is TGTGCCAGCAGTGACATTGGGACTAGCCTCACAGATACGCAGTATTTT. Protein product: CASSDIGTSLTDTQYF. Based on the CDR3 plus reference TRBV2 and TRBJ2-3, the full variable domain is EPEVTQTPSHQVTQMGQEVILRCVPISNHLYFYWYRQILGQKVEFLVSFYNNEISEKSEIFDDQFSVERPDGSNFTLKIRSTKLEDSAMYFCASSDIGTSLTDTQYFGPGTRLTVL.

The chain uses TRBV24-1 and TRBJ2-1; D uncertain. Germline loops: CDR1 KGHDR, CDR2 SFDVKD. The CDR3 is made up of 12 amino acids. V was pared by 5 bases and J by 3 bases, with 4 bases between. Written as DNA, the CDR3 is TGTGCCACCAGTGGAGTCTACAATGAGCAGTTCTTC. Its protein is CATSGVYNEQFF.